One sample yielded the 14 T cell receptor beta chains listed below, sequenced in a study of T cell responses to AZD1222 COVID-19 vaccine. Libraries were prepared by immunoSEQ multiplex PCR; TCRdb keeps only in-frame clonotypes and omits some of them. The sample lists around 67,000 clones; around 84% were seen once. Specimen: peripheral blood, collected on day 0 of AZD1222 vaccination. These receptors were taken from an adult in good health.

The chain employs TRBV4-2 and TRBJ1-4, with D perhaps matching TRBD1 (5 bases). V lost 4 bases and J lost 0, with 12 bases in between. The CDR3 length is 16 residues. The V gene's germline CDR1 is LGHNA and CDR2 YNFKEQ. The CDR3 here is CASSLRSGATNEKLFF. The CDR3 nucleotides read TGTGCCAGCAGCCTACGCTCGGGGGCAACTAATGAAAAACTGTTTTTT.

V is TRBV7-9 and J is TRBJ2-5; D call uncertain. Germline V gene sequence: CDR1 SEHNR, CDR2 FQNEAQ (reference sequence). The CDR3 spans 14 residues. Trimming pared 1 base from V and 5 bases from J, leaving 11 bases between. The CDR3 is CASSLVGKMETQYF. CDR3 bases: TGTGCCAGCAGCTTAGTAGGGAAGATGGAGACCCAGTACTTC.

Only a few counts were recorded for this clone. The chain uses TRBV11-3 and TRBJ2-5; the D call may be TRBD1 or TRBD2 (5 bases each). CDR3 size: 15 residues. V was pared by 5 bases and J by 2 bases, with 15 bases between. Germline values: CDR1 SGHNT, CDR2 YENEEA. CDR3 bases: TGTGCCAGCAGCGAGCAGGGTGGGAGACAAGAGACCCAGTACTTC. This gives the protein CASSEQGGRQETQYF.

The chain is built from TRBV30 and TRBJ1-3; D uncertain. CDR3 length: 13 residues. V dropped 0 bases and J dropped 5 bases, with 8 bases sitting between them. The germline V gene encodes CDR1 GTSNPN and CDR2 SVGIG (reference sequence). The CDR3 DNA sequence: TGTGCCTGGAGTGTAAACGGACGAAACACCATATATTTT. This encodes CAWSVNGRNTIYF.

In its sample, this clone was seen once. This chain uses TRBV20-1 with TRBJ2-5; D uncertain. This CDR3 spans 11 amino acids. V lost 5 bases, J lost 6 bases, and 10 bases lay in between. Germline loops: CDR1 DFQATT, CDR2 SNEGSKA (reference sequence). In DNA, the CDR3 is TGCAGTGCTGGGCCGGGCCAGACCCAGTACTTC. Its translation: CSAGPGQTQYF.

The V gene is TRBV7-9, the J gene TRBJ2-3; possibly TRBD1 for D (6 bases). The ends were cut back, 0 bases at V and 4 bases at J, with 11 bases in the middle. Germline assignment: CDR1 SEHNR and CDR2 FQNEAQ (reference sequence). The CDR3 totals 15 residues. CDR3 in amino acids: CASSLAWGRPDTQYF. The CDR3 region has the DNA TGTGCCAGCAGCTTAGCGTGGGGGCGCCCAGATACGCAGTATTTT.

The CDR3 is CASCPGVSSNQPQHF. The CDR3 DNA follows: TGTGCCAGCTGTCCCGGGGTATCGAGCAATCAGCCCCAGCATTTT. This rearrangement joins TRBV6-5 to TRBJ1-5; D not certain. CDR3 length equals 15 residues. Trimming took off 8 bases at V and 1 base at J, with 15 bases between the two ends. Germline V gene sequence: CDR1 MNHEY, CDR2 SVGAGI.

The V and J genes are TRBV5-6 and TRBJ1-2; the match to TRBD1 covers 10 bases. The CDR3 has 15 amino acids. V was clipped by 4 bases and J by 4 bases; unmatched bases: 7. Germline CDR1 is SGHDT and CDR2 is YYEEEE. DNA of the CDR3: TGTGCCAGCAGCCCCGGGACAGGGGCCCTCTATGGCTACACCTTC. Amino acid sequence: CASSPGTGALYGYTF.

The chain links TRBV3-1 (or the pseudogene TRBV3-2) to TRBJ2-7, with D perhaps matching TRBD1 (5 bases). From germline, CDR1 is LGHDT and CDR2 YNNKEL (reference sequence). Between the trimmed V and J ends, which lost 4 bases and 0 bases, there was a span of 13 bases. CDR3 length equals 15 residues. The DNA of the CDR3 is TGTGCCAGCAGCCGACAGTACGAAGCCTCCTACGAGCAGTACTTC. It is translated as CASSRQYEASYEQYF.

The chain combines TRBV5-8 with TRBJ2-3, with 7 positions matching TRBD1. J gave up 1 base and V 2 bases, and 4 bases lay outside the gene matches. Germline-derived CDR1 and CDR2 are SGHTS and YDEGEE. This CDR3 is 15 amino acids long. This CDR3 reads CASSLVTGGTDTQYF. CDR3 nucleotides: TGTGCCAGCAGCTTAGTCACAGGGGGCACAGATACGCAGTATTTT.

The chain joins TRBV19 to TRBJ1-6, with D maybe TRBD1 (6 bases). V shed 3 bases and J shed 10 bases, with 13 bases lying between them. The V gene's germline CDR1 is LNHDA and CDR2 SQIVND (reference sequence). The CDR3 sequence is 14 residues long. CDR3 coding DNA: TGTGCCAGTAGTATCTTGTCAGGGGAATCACCCCTCCACTTT. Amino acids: CASSILSGESPLHF.

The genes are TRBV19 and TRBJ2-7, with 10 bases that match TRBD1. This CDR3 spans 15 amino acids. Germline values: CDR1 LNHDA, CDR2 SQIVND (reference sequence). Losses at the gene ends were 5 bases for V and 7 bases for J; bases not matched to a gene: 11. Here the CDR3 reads CASSRQWTGGREQYF. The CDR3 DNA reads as TGTGCCAGTAGTCGCCAATGGACAGGGGGTAGAGAGCAGTACTTC. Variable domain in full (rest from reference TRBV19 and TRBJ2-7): DGGITQSPKYLFRKEGQNVTLSCEQNLNHDAMYWYRQDPGQGLRLIYYSQIVNDFQKGDIAEGYSVSREKKESFPLTVTSAQKNPTAFYLCASSRQWTGGREQYFGPGTRLTVT.

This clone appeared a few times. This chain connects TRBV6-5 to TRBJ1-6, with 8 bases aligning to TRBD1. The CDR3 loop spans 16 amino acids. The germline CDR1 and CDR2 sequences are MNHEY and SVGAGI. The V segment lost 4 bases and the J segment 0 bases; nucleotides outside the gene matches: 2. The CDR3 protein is CASSWDRSSYNSPLHF. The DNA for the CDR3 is TGTGCCAGCAGTTGGGACAGGAGCTCCTATAATTCACCCCTCCACTTT.

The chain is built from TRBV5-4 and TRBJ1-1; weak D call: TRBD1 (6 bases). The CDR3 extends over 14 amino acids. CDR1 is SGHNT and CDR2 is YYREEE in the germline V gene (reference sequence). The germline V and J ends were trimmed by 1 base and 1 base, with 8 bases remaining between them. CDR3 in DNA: TGTGCCAGCAGCTTGACAGGGACGAACACTGAAGCTTTCTTT. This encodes CASSLTGTNTEAFF.